These T cell receptor beta chains were read from a single sample in a study of CD8+ T cells in alopecia areata. TCRdb's table, derived via immunoSEQ multiplex PCR, lists solely in-frame clones and lacks some. The sample lists nearly 110,000 clones, 65% to 85% seen once, with about 24% in the top ten. The material was CD8+ T cells sorted from blood, obtained at week 24, from a patient treated with tofacitinib. The receptors here all came from a human donor with alopecia areata. Both conserved end residues are part of each CDR3. D genes are given only for firm matches. A row's size may be missing; if present it is once, few, many or a size class.

v_call	d_call	clone_size	j_call	cdr3_aa	cdr3_nt
TRBV30	-	once	TRBJ2-1	CAWYTLGSYNEQFF	TGTGCCTGGTACACCCTAGGCTCCTACAATGAGCAGTTCTTC
TRBV29-1	TRBD1	-	TRBJ1-2	CSGLGQGAGGYTF	TGCAGCGGCTTGGGACAGGGGGCGGGCGGCTACACCTTC
TRBV4-1	TRBD1	-	TRBJ1-4	CASSRRQGMGPREKLFF	TGCGCCAGCAGCCGGCGACAGGGAATGGGGCCGCGTGAAAAACTGTTTTTT
TRBV19	-	-	TRBJ2-3	CASGTASTDTQYF	TGTGCCAGTGGCACAGCAAGCACAGATACGCAGTATTTT
TRBV6-5	-	once	TRBJ1-1	CASSTRGDTEAFF	TGTGCCAGCAGTACAAGGGGGGACACTGAAGCTTTCTTT
TRBV4-2	-	-	TRBJ1-2	CASSQEPINYGYTF	TGTGCCAGCAGCCAAGAACCGATTAACTATGGCTACACCTTC
TRBV7-2	-	-	TRBJ1-1	CASSAQGNTEAFF	TGTGCCAGCAGCGCACAGGGTAACACTGAAGCTTTCTTT
TRBV15	-	-	TRBJ2-4	CATSRVRLGDIQYF	TGTGCCACCAGCAGAGTTAGACTAGGAGACATTCAGTACTTC
TRBV7-8	TRBD1	-	TRBJ2-1	CASRLSTGQGANEQFF	TGTGCCAGCAGACTATCAACGGGACAGGGGGCGAATGAGCAGTTCTTC
TRBV16	TRBD1	-	TRBJ2-1	CASSRPGTGGGEQFF	TGTGCCAGCAGCCGACCCGGGACAGGGGGCGGGGAGCAGTTCTTC
TRBV29-1	-	-	TRBJ2-5	CSVEGGVAGETQYF	TGCAGCGTCGAGGGTGGGGTCGCGGGAGAGACCCAGTACTTC
TRBV4-3	-	-	TRBJ2-2	CASSQLARDTGELFF	TGCGCCAGCAGCCAATTGGCGCGCGACACCGGGGAGCTGTTTTTT
TRBV29-1	-	-	TRBJ2-1	CSVRGAGNNEQFF	TGCAGCGTCCGAGGGGCGGGGAACAATGAGCAGTTCTTC
TRBV4-2	TRBD2	-	TRBJ2-3	CASSLLAGGSTDTQYF	TGTGCCAGCAGCCTCCTAGCGGGGGGGTCCACAGATACGCAGTATTTT
TRBV27	-	once	TRBJ2-1	CASSMGAAGQFF	TGTGCCAGCAGCATGGGGGCGGCAGGGCAGTTCTTC
TRBV7-9	TRBD2	-	TRBJ2-1	CASSLLAGAYNEQFF	TGTGCCAGCAGCCTACTAGCGGGGGCCTACAATGAGCAGTTCTTC
TRBV11-2	TRBD1	-	TRBJ2-7	CASSLRQGAYEQYF	TGTGCCAGCAGCCTAAGACAGGGGGCCTACGAGCAGTACTTC
TRBV27	-	-	TRBJ2-7	CASSSGLYEQYF	TGTGCCAGCAGTTCCGGACTCTACGAGCAGTACTTC
TRBV7-2	TRBD2	-	TRBJ2-7	CASSPTSGGYEQYF	TGTGCCAGCAGCCCGACTAGCGGGGGTTACGAGCAGTACTTC
TRBV5-4	-	-	TRBJ1-4	CPTPPYIDEKLFF	TGCCCGACCCCCCCTTACATAGATGAAAAACTGTTTTTT
TRBV19	-	-	TRBJ1-1	CASQGLNTEAFF	TGTGCCAGTCAGGGGTTGAACACTGAAGCTTTCTTT
TRBV29-1	TRBD1	-	TRBJ2-7	CSVETGGTYEQYF	TGCAGCGTTGAAACAGGGGGAACCTACGAGCAGTACTTC
TRBV7-9	-	-	TRBJ1-3	CASSEAGGGNTIYF	TGTGCCAGCAGTGAAGCGGGAGGTGGAAACACCATATATTTT
TRBV4-1	-	once	TRBJ1-1	CASSQGGNTEAFF	TGCGCCAGCAGCCAAGGTGGGAACACTGAAGCTTTCTTT
TRBV6-6	-	-	TRBJ2-5	CASSYPETQYF	TGTGCCAGCAGTTATCCCGAGACCCAGTACTTC
TRBV27	TRBD2	-	TRBJ2-5	CASSVGTSGGQYQETQYF	TGTGCCAGCAGCGTAGGGACTAGCGGGGGCCAGTACCAAGAGACCCAGTACTTC
TRBV5-4	-	once	TRBJ1-1	CASSSPGPNTEAFF	TGTGCCAGCAGCTCACCGGGACCGAACACTGAAGCTTTCTTT
TRBV29-1	-	-	TRBJ2-7	CSVEDNGVEQYF	TGCAGCGTTGAAGATAACGGGGTCGAGCAGTACTTC
TRBV4-3	-	-	TRBJ1-6	CASSQDWTANSPLHF	TGCGCCAGCAGCCAAGATTGGACAGCCAATTCACCCCTCCACTTT
TRBV11-2	-	-	TRBJ2-3	CASSLGSPGTQYF	TGTGCCAGCAGCTTGGGCAGTCCGGGTACGCAGTATTTT
TRBV11-2	TRBD1	-	TRBJ2-7	CASSLTHSGDSFPYEQYF	TGTGCCAGCAGTCTCACACACTCCGGGGACAGCTTTCCCTACGAGCAGTACTTC
TRBV4-3	-	-	TRBJ1-1	CASSQEGRNTEAFF	TGCGCCAGCAGCCAAGAAGGACGGAACACTGAAGCTTTCTTT
TRBV4-1	-	-	TRBJ2-1	CASSQDWGGANNEQFF	TGCGCCAGCAGCCAAGATTGGGGGGGGGCGAACAATGAGCAGTTCTTC
TRBV10-3	TRBD1	few	TRBJ2-7	CAIRRDRADYEQYF	TGTGCCATCAGACGGGACAGGGCTGACTACGAGCAGTACTTC
TRBV4-2	-	-	TRBJ1-2	CASSQEEDSKNYGYTF	TGTGCCAGCAGCCAAGAGGAGGACAGCAAGAACTATGGCTACACCTTC
TRBV7-9	-	-	TRBJ2-1	CASTMITNEQFF	TGTGCCAGCACCATGATTACCAATGAGCAGTTCTTC
TRBV13	-	-	TRBJ2-7	CASSTADGAYEQYF	TGTGCCAGCAGCACCGCGGACGGAGCGTACGAGCAGTACTTC
TRBV9	-	-	TRBJ1-1	CASSGGSTEAFF	TGTGCCAGCAGCGGAGGGAGCACTGAAGCTTTCTTT
TRBV7-9	-	-	TRBJ1-5	CASSSGGRNQPQHF	TGTGCCAGCAGCTCGGGGGGACGCAATCAGCCCCAGCATTTT
TRBV27	-	-	TRBJ2-7	CASSFSLSYEQYF	TGTGCCAGCAGTTTTTCGCTCTCCTACGAGCAGTACTTC
TRBV7-9	-	once	TRBJ1-1	CASSIGGNTEAFF	TGTGCCAGCAGCATCGGGGGGAACACTGAAGCTTTCTTT
TRBV19	-	-	TRBJ2-7	CASSMGETYEQYF	TGTGCCAGTAGTATGGGGGAAACCTACGAGCAGTACTTC
TRBV4-3	-	once	TRBJ2-7	CASSQATSYEQYF	TGCGCCAGCAGCCAAGCCACCTCCTACGAGCAGTACTTC
TRBV7-2	-	-	TRBJ2-7	CASSLRRYEQYF	TGTGCCAGCAGCTTGCGACGGTACGAGCAGTACTTC
TRBV27	-	-	TRBJ2-5	CASSSKTASQETQYF	TGTGCCAGCAGTTCCAAGACTGCCTCCCAAGAGACCCAGTACTTC
TRBV30	TRBD2	-	TRBJ2-7	CASGLAGGEQYF	TGTGCCTCCGGACTAGCGGGGGGTGAGCAGTACTTC
TRBV10-3	-	-	TRBJ2-5	CAISSGLEYQETQYF	TGTGCCATCAGTTCTGGTCTGGAGTACCAAGAGACCCAGTACTTC